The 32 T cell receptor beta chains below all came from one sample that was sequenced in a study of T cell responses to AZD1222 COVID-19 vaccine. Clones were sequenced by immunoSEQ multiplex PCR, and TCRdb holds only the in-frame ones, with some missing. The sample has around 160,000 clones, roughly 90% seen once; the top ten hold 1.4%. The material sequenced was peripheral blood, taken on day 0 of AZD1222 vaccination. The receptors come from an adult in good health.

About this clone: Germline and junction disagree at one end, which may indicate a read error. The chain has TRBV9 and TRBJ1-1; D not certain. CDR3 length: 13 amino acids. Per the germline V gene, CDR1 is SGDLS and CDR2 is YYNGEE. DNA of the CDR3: TGTGCTAGCAGCCGATCGATGAACACTGAAGCTTTCTTT. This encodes CASSRSMNTEAFF.

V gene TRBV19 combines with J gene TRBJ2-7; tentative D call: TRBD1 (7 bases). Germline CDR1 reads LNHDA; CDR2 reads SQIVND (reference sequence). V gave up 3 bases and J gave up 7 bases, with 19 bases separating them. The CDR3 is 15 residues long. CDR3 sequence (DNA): TGTGCCAGTAGTATCGGGGGACAGATTACGGAGGAGCAGTACTTC. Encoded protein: CASSIGGQITEEQYF.

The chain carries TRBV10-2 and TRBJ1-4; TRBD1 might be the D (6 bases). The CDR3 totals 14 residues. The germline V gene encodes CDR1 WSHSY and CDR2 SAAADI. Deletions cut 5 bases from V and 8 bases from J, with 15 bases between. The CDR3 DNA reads TGCGCCAGCAGTACCGGGGGGGCTCGGGAAAAACTGTTTTTT. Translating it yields CASSTGGAREKLFF.

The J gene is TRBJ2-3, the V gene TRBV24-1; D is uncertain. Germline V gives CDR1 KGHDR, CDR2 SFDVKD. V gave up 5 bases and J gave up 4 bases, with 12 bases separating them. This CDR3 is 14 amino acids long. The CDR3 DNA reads TGTGCCACCAGTGTCGGGCTCGGCGCAGATACGCAGTATTTT. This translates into CATSVGLGADTQYF.

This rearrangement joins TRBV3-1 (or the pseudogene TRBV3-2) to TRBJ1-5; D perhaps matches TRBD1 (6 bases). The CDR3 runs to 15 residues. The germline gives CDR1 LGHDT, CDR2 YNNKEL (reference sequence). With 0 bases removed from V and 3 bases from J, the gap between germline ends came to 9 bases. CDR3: CASSQDDRYNQPQHF. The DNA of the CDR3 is TGTGCCAGCAGCCAAGATGACAGGTACAATCAGCCCCAGCATTTT.

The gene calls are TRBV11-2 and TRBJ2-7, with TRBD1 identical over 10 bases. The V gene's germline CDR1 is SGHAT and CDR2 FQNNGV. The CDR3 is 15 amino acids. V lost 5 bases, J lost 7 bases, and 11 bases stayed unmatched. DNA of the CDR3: TGTGCCAGCAGCCGCGACGGGACAGGGGACGGGGAGCAGTACTTC. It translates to CASSRDGTGDGEQYF.

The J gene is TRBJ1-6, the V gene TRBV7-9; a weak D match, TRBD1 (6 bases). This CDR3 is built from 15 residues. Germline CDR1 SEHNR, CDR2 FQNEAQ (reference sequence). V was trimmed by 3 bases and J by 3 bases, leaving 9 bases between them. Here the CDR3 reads CASSFQGHYNSPLHF. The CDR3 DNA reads TGTGCCAGCAGCTTTCAGGGGCACTATAATTCACCCCTCCACTTT.

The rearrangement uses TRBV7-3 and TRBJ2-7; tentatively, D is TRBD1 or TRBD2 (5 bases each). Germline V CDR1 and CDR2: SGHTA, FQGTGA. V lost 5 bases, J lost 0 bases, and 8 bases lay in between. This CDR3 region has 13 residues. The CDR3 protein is CASSRDRSYEQYF. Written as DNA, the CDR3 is TGTGCCAGCAGCCGGGACCGCTCCTACGAGCAGTACTTC.

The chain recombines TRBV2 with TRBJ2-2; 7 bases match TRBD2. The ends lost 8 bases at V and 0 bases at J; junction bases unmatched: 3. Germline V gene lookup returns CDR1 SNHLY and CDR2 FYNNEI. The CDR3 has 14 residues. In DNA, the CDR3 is TGTGCCAGCCGGGGGGACGCGAACACCGGGGAGCTGTTTTTT. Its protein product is CASRGDANTGELFF.

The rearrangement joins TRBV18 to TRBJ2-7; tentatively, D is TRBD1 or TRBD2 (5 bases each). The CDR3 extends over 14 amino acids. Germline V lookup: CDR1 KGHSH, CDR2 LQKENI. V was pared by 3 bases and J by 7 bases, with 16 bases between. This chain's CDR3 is CASSPTGTHGEQYF. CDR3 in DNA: TGTGCCAGCTCACCGACCGGGACCCACGGGGAGCAGTACTTC.

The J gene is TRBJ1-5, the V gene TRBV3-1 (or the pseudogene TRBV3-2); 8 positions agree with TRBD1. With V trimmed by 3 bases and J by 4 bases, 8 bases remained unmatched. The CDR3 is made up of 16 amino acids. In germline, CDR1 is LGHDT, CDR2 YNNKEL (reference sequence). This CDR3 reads CASSHGQGKRNQPQHF. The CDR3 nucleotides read TGTGCCAGCAGCCACGGACAGGGAAAGAGAAATCAGCCCCAGCATTTT.

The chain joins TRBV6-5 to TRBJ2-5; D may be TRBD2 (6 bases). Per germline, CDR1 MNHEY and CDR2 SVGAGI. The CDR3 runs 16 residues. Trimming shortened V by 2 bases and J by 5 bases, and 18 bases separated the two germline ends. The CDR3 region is CASSYRDSRRGETQYF. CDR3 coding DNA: TGTGCCAGCAGTTACAGGGACTCCAGACGTGGGGAGACCCAGTACTTC.

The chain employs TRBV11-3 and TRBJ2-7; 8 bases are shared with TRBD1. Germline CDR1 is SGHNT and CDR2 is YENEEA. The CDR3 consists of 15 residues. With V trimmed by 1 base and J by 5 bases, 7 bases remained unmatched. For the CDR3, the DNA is TGTGCCAGCAGCTTAGGGGCAGGGGGCTTCCACGAGCAGTACTTC. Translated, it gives CASSLGAGGFHEQYF.

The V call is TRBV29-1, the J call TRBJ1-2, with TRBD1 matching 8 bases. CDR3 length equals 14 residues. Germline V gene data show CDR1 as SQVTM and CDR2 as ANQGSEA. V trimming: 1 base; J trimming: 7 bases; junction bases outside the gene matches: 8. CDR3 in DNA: TGCAGCGTTGAAGCGGCAGGGGGCTTGGGTGGCTACACCTTC. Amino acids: CSVEAAGGLGGYTF.

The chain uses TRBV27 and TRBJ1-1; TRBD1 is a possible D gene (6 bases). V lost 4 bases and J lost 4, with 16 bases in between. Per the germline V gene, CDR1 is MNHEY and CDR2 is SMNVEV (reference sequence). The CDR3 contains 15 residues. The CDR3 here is CASSSEGVGSTEAFF. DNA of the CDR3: TGTGCCAGCAGTTCGGAGGGGGTGGGGAGCACTGAAGCTTTCTTT.

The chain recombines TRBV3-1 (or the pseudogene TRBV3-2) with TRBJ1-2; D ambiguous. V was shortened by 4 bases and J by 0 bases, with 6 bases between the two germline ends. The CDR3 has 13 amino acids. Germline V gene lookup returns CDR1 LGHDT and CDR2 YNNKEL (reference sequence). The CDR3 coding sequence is TGTGCCAGCAGCCTCTGGACTAACTATGGCTACACCTTC. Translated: CASSLWTNYGYTF.

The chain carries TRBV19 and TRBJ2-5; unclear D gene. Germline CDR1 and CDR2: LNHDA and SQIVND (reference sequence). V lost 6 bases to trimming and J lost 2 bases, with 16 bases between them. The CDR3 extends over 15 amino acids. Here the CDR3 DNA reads TGTGCCAGTAGCTCTATGGCAGGCGATCAAGAGACCCAGTACTTC. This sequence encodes CASSSMAGDQETQYF. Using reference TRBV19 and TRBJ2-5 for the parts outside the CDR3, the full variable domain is DGGITQSPKYLFRKEGQNVTLSCEQNLNHDAMYWYRQDPGQGLRLIYYSQIVNDFQKGDIAEGYSVSREKKESFPLTVTSAQKNPTAFYLCASSSMAGDQETQYFGPGTRLLVL.

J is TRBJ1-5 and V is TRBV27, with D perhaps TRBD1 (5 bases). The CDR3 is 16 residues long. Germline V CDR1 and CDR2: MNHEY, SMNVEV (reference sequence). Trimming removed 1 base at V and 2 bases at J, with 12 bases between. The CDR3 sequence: CASSLFMEGGNQPQHF. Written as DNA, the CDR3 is TGTGCCAGCAGTTTATTTATGGAAGGGGGCAATCAGCCCCAGCATTTT.

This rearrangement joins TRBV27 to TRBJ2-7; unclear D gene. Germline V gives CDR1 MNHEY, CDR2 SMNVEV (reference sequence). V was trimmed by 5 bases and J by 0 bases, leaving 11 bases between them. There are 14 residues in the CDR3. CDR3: CASSITESSYEQYF. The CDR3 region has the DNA TGTGCCAGCAGTATTACGGAGAGCTCCTACGAGCAGTACTTC.

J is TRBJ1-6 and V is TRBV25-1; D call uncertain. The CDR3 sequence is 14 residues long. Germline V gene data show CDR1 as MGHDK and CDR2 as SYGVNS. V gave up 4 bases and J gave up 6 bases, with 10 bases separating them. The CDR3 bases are TGTGCCAGCAGTGGTGTTGGCCCTAATTCACCCCTCCACTTT. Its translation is CASSGVGPNSPLHF.

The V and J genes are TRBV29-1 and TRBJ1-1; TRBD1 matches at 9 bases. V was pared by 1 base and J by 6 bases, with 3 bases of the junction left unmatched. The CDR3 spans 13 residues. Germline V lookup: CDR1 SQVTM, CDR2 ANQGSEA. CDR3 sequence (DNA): TGCAGCGTTGAAGTGACAGGGGGGCCTGAAGCTTTCTTT. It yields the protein CSVEVTGGPEAFF.

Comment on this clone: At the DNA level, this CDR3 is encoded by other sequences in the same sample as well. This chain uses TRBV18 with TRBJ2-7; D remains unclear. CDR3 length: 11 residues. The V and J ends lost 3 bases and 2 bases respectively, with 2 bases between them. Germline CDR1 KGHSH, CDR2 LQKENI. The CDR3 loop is CASSPAYEQYF. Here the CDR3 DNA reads TGTGCCAGCTCACCTGCCTACGAGCAGTACTTC.

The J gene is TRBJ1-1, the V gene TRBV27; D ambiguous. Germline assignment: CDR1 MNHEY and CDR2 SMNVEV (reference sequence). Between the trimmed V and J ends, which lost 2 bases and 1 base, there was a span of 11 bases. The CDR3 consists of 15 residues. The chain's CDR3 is CASSLTRGKNTEAFF. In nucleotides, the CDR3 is TGTGCCAGCAGTTTAACACGCGGGAAGAACACTGAAGCTTTCTTT.

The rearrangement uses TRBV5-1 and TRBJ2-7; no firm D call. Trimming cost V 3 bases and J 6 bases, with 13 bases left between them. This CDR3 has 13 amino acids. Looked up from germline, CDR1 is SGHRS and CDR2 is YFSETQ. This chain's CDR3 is CASSSGLTGEQYF. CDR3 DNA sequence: TGCGCCAGCAGCTCCGGGCTTACGGGCGAGCAGTACTTC.

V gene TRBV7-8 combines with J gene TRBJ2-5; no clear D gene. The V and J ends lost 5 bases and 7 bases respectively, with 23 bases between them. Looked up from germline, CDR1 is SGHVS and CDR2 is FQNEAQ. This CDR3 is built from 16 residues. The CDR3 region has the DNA TGTGCCAGCAGCCCCATCCCTTCTGTCCCCGACCCGACCCAGTACTTC. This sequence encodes CASSPIPSVPDPTQYF. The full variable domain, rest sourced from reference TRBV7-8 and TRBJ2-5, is GAGVSQSPRYKVAKRGQDVALRCDPISGHVSLFWYQQALGQGPEFLTYFQNEAQLDKSGLPSDRFFAERPEGSVSTLKIQRTQQEDSAVYLCASSPIPSVPDPTQYFGPGTRLLVL.

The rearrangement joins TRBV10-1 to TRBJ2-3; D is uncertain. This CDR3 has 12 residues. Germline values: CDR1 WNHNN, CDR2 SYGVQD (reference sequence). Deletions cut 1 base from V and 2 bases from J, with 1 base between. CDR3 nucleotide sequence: TGCGCCAGCAGTGAGTTCACAGATACGCAGTATTTT. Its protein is CASSEFTDTQYF.

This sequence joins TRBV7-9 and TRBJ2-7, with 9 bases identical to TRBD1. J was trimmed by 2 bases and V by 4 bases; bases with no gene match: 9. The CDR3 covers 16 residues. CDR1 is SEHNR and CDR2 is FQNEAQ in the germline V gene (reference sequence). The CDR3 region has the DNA TGTGCCAGCAGCTCCCTCGGGACAGGGCGCCCCTACGAGCAGTACTTC. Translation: CASSSLGTGRPYEQYF.

CDR3 amino acids: CASSVGTRRDNEQFF. CDR3 nucleotides: TGTGCCAGCAGCGTAGGGACTAGGAGGGACAATGAGCAGTTCTTC. The V and J genes are TRBV9 and TRBJ2-1; 7 bases fit TRBD2. The V and J ends lost 0 bases and 5 bases, in that order; junction bases with no gene match: 5. Germline assignment: CDR1 SGDLS and CDR2 YYNGEE. This CDR3 has 15 amino acids.

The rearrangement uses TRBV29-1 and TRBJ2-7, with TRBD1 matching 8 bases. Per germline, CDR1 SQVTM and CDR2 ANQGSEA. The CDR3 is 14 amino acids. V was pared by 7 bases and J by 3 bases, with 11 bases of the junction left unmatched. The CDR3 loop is CSAGAGTGIYEQYF. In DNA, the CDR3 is TGCAGCGCCGGGGCCGGGACAGGTATCTACGAGCAGTACTTC.

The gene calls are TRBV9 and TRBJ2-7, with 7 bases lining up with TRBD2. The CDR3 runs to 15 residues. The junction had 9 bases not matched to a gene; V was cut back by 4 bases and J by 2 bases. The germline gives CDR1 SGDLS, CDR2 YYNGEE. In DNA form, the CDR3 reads TGTGCCAGCAGCTCAGGCGGGAGCCTTACCTACGAGCAGTACTTC. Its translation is CASSSGGSLTYEQYF.

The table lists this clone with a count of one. The CDR3 nucleotides are TGTGCCAGCAGCTTAAGGGTCACCGGGGAGCTGTTTTTT. This codes for CASSLRVTGELFF. The chain uses TRBV7-2 and TRBJ2-2; D is undetermined. The CDR3 is 13 residues long. Germline values: CDR1 SGHTA, CDR2 FQGNSA. V lost 2 bases, J lost 4 bases, and 5 bases lay in between.

The CDR3 is CASSPQQTRNQPQHF. Here the CDR3 DNA reads TGTGCCAGCAGCCCCCAGCAGACGCGCAATCAGCCCCAGCATTTT. The chain carries TRBV2 and TRBJ1-5, with D hard to call. The germline gives CDR1 SNHLY, CDR2 FYNNEI. The V gene lost 6 bases and the J gene lost 2 bases, with 14 bases spanning the gap. The CDR3 is 15 amino acids.